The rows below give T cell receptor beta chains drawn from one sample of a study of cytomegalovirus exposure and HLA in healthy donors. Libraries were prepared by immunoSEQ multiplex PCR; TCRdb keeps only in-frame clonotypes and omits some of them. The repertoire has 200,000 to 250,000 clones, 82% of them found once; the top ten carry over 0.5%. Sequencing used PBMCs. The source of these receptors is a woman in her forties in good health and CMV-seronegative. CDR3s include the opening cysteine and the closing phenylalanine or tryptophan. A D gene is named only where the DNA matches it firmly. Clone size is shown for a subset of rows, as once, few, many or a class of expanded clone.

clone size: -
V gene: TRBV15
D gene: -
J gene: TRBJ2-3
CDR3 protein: CATSILADTQYF
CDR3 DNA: TGTGCCACCAGCATACTAGCAGATACGCAGTATTTT

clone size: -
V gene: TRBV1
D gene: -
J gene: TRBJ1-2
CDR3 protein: CTSSQGTGGLYGYTF
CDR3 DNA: TGCACCAGCAGCCAGGGGACAGGGGGCCTTTATGGCTACACCTTC

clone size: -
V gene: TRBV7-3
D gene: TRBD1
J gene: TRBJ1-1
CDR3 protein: CASSAGQGGQAFF
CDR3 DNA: TGTGCCAGCAGCGCCGGACAGGGAGGCCAAGCTTTCTTT

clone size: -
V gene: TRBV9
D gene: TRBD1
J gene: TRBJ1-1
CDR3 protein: CASSVGQGNTEAFF
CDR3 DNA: TGTGCCAGCAGCGTTGGACAGGGGAACACTGAAGCTTTCTTT

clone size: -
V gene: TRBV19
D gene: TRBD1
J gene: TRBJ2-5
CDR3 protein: CASGRDSNQETQYF
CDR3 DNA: TGTGCCAGTGGACGGGACAGTAACCAAGAGACCCAGTACTTC

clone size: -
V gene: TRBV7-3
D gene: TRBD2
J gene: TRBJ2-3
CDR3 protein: CASSPKGSASGITHGTDTQYF
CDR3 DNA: TGTGCCAGCAGCCCAAAGGGTTCGGCCAGCGGGATAACCCACGGCACAGATACGCAGTATTTT

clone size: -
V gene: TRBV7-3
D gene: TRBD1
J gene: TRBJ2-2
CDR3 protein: CASSITGGDTGELFF
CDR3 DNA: TGTGCCAGCAGCATAACAGGGGGAGACACCGGGGAGCTGTTTTTT

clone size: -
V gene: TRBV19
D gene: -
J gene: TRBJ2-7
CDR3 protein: CASRHRGGTYEQYF
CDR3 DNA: TGTGCCAGTAGGCACAGGGGGGGGACCTACGAGCAGTACTTC

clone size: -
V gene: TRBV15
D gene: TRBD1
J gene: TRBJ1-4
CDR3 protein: CATTGGGEKLFF
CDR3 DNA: TGTGCCACGACAGGGGGCGGTGAAAAACTGTTTTTT

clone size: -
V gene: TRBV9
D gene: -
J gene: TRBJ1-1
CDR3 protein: CASSVGAGNTEAFF
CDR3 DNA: TGTGCCAGCAGCGTAGGGGCAGGGAACACTGAAGCTTTCTTT

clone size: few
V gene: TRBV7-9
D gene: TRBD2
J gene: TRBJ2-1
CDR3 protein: CASSPWTSNDEQFF
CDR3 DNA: TGTGCCAGCAGCCCGTGGACTAGCAACGATGAGCAGTTCTTC

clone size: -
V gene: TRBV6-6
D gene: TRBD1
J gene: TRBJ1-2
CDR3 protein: CASSILDRVGFDGYTF
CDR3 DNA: TGTGCCAGCAGTATCCTGGACAGGGTGGGGTTCGATGGCTACACCTTC

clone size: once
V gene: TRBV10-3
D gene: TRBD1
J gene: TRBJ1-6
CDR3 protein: CAISESGSGTGDNSPLHF
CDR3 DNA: TGTGCCATCAGTGAGTCCGGGAGCGGCACAGGGGATAATTCACCCCTCCACTTT

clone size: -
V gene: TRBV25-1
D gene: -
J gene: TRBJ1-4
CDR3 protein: CASKSYNEKLFF
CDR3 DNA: TGTGCCAGCAAGAGTTACAATGAAAAACTGTTTTTT

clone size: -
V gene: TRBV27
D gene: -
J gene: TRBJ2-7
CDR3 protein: CASSFGGIREQYF
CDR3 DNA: TGTGCCAGCAGTTTCGGGGGTATCCGCGAGCAGTACTTC

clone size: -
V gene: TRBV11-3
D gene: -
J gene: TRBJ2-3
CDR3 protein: CASSSGQTSTDTQYF
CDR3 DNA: TGTGCCAGCAGCTCCGGACAGACTAGCACAGATACGCAGTATTTT

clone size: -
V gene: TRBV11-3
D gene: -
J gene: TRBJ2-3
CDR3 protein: CASSLRSQGSTDTQYF
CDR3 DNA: TGTGCCAGCAGCTTAAGGTCGCAGGGGAGCACAGATACGCAGTATTTT

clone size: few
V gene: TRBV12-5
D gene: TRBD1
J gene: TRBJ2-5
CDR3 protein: CASGLGQGATQYF
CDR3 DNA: TGTGCTAGTGGACTGGGACAGGGAGCGACCCAGTACTTC

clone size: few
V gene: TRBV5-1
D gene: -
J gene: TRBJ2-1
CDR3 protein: CASSLISGTEQFF
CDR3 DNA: TGCGCCAGCAGCTTGATTAGTGGGACAGAGCAGTTCTTC

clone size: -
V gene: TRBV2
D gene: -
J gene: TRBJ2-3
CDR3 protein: CASSEEGGGGGTDTQYF
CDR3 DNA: TGTGCCAGCAGTGAAGAAGGAGGGGGGGGAGGCACAGATACGCAGTATTTT

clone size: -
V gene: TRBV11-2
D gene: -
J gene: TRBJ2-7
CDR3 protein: CASRNRVSSYEQYF
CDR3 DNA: TGTGCCAGCAGGAACCGGGTCTCCTCCTACGAGCAGTACTTC

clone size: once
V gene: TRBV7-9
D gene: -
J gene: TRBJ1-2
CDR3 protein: CASSGWGDNYGYTF
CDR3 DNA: TGTGCCAGCAGCGGGTGGGGGGATAACTATGGCTACACCTTC

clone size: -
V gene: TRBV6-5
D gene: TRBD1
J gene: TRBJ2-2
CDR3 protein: CASSTGTGGTGELFF
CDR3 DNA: TGTGCCAGCAGTACCGGGACAGGGGGCACCGGGGAGCTGTTTTTT

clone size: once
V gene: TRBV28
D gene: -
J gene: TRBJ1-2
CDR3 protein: CASSLLGAYGYTF
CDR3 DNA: TGTGCCAGCAGTTTGTTGGGGGCCTATGGCTACACCTTC

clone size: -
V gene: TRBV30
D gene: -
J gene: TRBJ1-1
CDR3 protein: CAWIAGTEAFF
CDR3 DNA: TGTGCCTGGATTGCAGGTACTGAAGCTTTCTTT

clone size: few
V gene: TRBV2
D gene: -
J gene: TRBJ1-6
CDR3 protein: CASIDNYNSPLHF
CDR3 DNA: TGTGCCAGCATAGACAACTATAATTCACCCCTCCACTTT

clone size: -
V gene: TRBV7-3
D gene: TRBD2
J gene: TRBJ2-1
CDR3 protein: CASSSTSGVNEQFF
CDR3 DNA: TGTGCCAGCAGCTCCACTAGCGGGGTCAATGAGCAGTTCTTC

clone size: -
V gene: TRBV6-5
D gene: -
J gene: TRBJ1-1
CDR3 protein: CASSYTLRDTEAFF
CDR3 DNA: TGTGCCAGCAGTTACACCCTCCGGGACACCGAAGCTTTCTTT

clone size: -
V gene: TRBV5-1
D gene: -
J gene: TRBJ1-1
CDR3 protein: CASSIPGTNTEAFF
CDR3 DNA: TGCGCCAGCAGCATTCCGGGAACGAACACTGAAGCTTTCTTT

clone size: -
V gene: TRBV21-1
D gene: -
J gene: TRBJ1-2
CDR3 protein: CASNRPGRRDGYTF
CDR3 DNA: TGTGCCAGCAACCGGCCCGGTCGGAGGGATGGCTACACCTTC

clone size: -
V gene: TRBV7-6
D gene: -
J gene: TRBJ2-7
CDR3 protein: CASSPEGRATYEQYF
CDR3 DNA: TGTGCCAGCAGCCCGGAGGGCAGGGCAACCTACGAGCAGTACTTC

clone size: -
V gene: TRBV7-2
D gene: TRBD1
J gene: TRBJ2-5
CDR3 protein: CASSLVGTGGKTQYF
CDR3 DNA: TGTGCCAGCAGCTTAGTCGGGACAGGGGGGAAGACCCAGTACTTC

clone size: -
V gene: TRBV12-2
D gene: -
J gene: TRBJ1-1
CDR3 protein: CASRLGRGNTEAFF
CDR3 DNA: TGTGCAAGTCGCTTAGGGAGGGGGAACACTGAAGCTTTCTTT

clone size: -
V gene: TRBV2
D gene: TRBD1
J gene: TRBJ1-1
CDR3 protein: CASSQDRAEAFF
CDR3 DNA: TGTGCCAGCAGCCAGGACAGGGCCGAAGCTTTCTTT

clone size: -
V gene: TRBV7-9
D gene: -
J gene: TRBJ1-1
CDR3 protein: CSSSLAKGAGTEAFF
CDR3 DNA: TGTTCCAGCAGCTTAGCGAAAGGGGCAGGGACTGAAGCTTTCTTT

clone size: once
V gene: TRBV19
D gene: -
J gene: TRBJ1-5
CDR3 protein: CASSIRGQPQHF
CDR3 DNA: TGTGCCAGTAGTATACGGGGGCAGCCCCAGCATTTT

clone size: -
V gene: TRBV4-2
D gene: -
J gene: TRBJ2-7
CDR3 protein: CASSQGVGYEQYF
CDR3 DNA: TGTGCCAGCAGCCAAGGAGTCGGGTACGAGCAGTACTTC

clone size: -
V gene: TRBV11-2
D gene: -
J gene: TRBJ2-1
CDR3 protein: CASSLSRDSNEQFF
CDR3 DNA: TGTGCCAGCAGCTTATCGCGGGACAGCAATGAGCAGTTCTTC

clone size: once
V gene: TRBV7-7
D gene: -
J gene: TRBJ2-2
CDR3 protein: CASSATLNTGELFF
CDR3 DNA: TGTGCTAGCAGCGCGACATTGAACACCGGGGAGCTGTTTTTT

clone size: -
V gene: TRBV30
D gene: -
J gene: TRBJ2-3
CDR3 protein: CAWSVVLRGTSTDTQYF
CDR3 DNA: TGTGCCTGGAGTGTAGTCCTTCGGGGTACTAGCACAGATACGCAGTATTTT

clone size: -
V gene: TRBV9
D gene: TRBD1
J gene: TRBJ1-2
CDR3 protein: CASSKAGGASYGYTF
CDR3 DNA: TGTGCCAGCAGTAAAGCAGGGGGCGCGTCCTATGGCTACACCTTC